The 17 T cell receptor beta chains below were found in one sample sequenced in a study of regulatory T cells in long-lasting Graves disease. Time point given: newly diagnosed GD, antithyroid drugs for less than 3 months. TCR sequences were obtained from RNA taken from PBMCs. Arm-PCR with iRepertoire HTBI primers amplified the CDR3 regions for these TCR beta libraries. MiXCR, run by TCRdb on the multiplex PCR reads, gives a single entry per CDR3 protein. Of 550,000 to 700,000 distinct CDR3 sequences in the sample, 16% are singletons; the top ten hold more than 10%. This sample was also put to use in a study of T cells in Graves' hyperthyroidism and ophthalmopathy.

The specimen was peripheral blood mononuclear cells (PBMCs), collected at new diagnosis, from a patient treated with antithyroid drugs. The source of these receptors is a man aged 18-30 years with Graves disease.

This clonotype was recorded at least ten times. J is TRBJ1-1 and V is TRBV27; D gene ambiguous. Trimming removed 3 bases from V and 1 base from J, with 15 bases in between. The germline CDR1 and CDR2 sequences are MNHEY and SMNVEV (reference sequence). The CDR3 loop spans 16 amino acids. This CDR3 is CASSFRRAAGNTEAFF. CDR3 in DNA: TGTGCCAGCAGTTTTAGGAGGGCCGCGGGGAACACTGAAGCTTTCTTT.

This clonotype was observed many times. This chain joins TRBV6-1 and TRBJ2-1, with 11 bases lining up with TRBD2. Germline-derived CDR1 and CDR2 are MNHNS and SASEGT. The CDR3 spans 11 residues. The CDR3 bases are TGTGTTAGCGGGAGGGCCAGTGAGCAGTTCTTC. This codes for CVSGRASEQFF.

Ten or more counts support this clonotype. The genes are TRBV28 and TRBJ2-7; D ambiguous. The CDR3 totals 12 residues. The germline gives CDR1 MDHEN, CDR2 SYDVKM. V was pared by 5 bases and J by 2 bases, with 7 bases between. CDR3 residues: CASSRTTYEQYF. In DNA, the CDR3 is TGTGCCAGCAGTCGAACTACCTACGAGCAGTACTTC.

Ten or more counts support this clonotype. This sequence joins TRBV7-6 and TRBJ2-7, with 8 bases that match TRBD2. This CDR3 region has 17 residues. V was pared by 4 bases and J by 6 bases, with 17 bases of the junction left unmatched. In germline, CDR1 is SGHVS, CDR2 FNYEAQ. In DNA form, the CDR3 reads TGTGCCAGCAGCTACTTAGGGACTGGCGGGAGGCGGGGCGAGCAGTACTTC. It codes for CASSYLGTGGRRGEQYF.

The chain joins TRBV19 to TRBJ1-5; D not certain. CDR1 LNHDA and CDR2 SQIVND come from the germline V gene (reference sequence). The CDR3 totals 15 residues. V lost 7 bases and J lost 3, with 16 bases in between. The CDR3: CASTNWVGSNQPQHF. The CDR3 bases are TGTGCCAGTACCAACTGGGTAGGTTCCAATCAGCCCCAGCATTTT.

This clonotype was counted ten times or more. This chain joins TRBV28 and TRBJ2-7, with D possibly TRBD2 on 5 matching bases. V was shortened by 6 bases and J by 0 bases, with 18 bases between the two germline ends. Germline CDR1 is MDHEN and CDR2 is SYDVKM. The CDR3 covers 16 residues. The CDR3 loop is CASSQIIGRGSYEQYF. CDR3 bases: TGTGCCAGCAGCCAAATAATAGGACGGGGCTCCTACGAGCAGTACTTC.

This clonotype came up a few times. CDR3 DNA: TGTGCCAGCAGCCTACTTTCCATCTTACAGGGAGGCGGCACAGATACGCAGTATTTT. Residues: CASSLLSILQGGGTDTQYF. The chain combines TRBV14 with TRBJ2-3; D possibly uses TRBD1 or TRBD2 (6 bases each). CDR3 length: 19 amino acids. Germline loops: CDR1 SGHDN, CDR2 FVKESK. V gave up 4 bases and J gave up 1 base, with 24 bases separating them.

The rearrangement joins TRBV15 to TRBJ2-4; 9 bases agree with TRBD1. Trimming at V came to 4 bases and at J to 5 bases, leaving 3 bases not matched to a gene. CDR1 LNHNV and CDR2 YYDKDF come from the germline V gene (reference sequence). The length of the CDR3 is 14 residues. DNA of the CDR3: TGTGCCACCAGCACCCGGACAGGGGAAAACATTCAGTACTTC. Translating it yields CATSTRTGENIQYF. The complete variable domain, with remaining parts taken from reference TRBV15 and TRBJ2-4, reads DAMVIQNPRYQVTQFGKPVTLSCSQTLNHNVMYWYQQKSSQAPKLLFHYYDKDFNNEADTPDNFQSRRPNTSFCFLDIRSPGLGDTAMYLCATSTRTGENIQYFGAGTRLSVL.

CDR3: CASSLGLREGYTF. The CDR3 coding sequence is TGTGCCAGCAGCTTAGGATTAAGGGAGGGCTACACCTTC. V and J are TRBV7-8 and TRBJ1-2; D gene uncertain. The V gene's germline CDR1 is SGHVS and CDR2 FQNEAQ. V lost 1 base to trimming and J lost 8 bases, with 11 bases between them. The CDR3 length is 13 residues.

There are many counts of this clonotype. This chain joins TRBV28 and TRBJ2-1; TRBD2 is a possible D gene (6 bases). The CDR3 has 15 amino acids. Germline CDR1 MDHEN, CDR2 SYDVKM. Trimming shortened V by 3 bases and J by 4 bases, and 13 bases separated the two germline ends. The CDR3 nucleotides read TGTGCCAGCAGTTTTGTGGGGGGTGGGTACAATGAGCAGTTCTTC. It is translated as CASSFVGGGYNEQFF.

The rearrangement joins TRBV7-3 to TRBJ2-3; either TRBD1 or TRBD2 may supply D (5 bases each). The DNA end lines up better with TRBJ2-5; the J call may be wrong. The germline V gene has CDR1 SGHTA and CDR2 FQGTGA. CDR3 length: 13 residues. CDR3 DNA: TGTGCCAGCAGCGGGACCCCACGCGAGACCCAGTACTTC. It translates to CASSGTPRETQYF.

The chain's CDR3 is CSADMGSVYQETQYF. The CDR3 DNA reads TGCAGTGCAGATATGGGGAGCGTATACCAAGAGACCCAGTACTTC. The chain has TRBV20-1 and TRBJ2-5; D possibly corresponds to TRBD2 (5 bases). The CDR3 loop spans 15 amino acids. The germline CDR1 and CDR2 sequences are DFQATT and SNEGSKA (reference sequence). Trimming stripped 6 bases from V and 0 bases from J, with 17 bases between.

This clonotype was recorded at least ten times. This chain uses TRBV27 with TRBJ2-5, with a weak D call TRBD2 (5 bases). Per germline, CDR1 MNHEY and CDR2 SMNVEV (reference sequence). V lost 5 bases, J lost 0 bases, and 10 bases lay in between. This CDR3 has 14 amino acids. CDR3 DNA: TGTGCCAGCAGTCCTCGGCGGGACCAAGAGACCCAGTACTTC. It is translated as CASSPRRDQETQYF.

This clonotype occurred many times. The gene calls are TRBV5-1 and TRBJ1-5; D perhaps matches TRBD1 (6 bases). CDR3 length: 15 residues. Germline CDR1 and CDR2: SGHRS and YFSETQ. Trimming took 4 bases from V and 5 from J, leaving 16 bases between them. This CDR3 reads CASSPEGGAHQPQHF. CDR3 nucleotide sequence: TGCGCCAGCAGCCCCGAGGGGGGGGCTCATCAGCCCCAGCATTTT.

This clonotype was seen at least ten times. This chain connects TRBV6-1 to TRBJ1-5, with D perhaps matching TRBD1 (5 bases). Germline V gives CDR1 MNHNS, CDR2 SASEGT. The CDR3 sequence is 14 residues long. V was trimmed by 5 bases and J by 4 bases, leaving 12 bases between them. The CDR3 here is CASSRDGSNQPQHF. The CDR3, as DNA: TGTGCCAGCAGTCGGGACGGCTCAAATCAGCCCCAGCATTTT.

Ten or more counts support this clonotype. The rearrangement uses TRBV5-1 and TRBJ2-7; 9 nucleotides align to TRBD1. The CDR3 extends over 16 amino acids. Germline V lookup: CDR1 SGHRS, CDR2 YFSETQ. Germline trimming cut 1 base from V and 3 bases from J; bases unmatched to any gene: 8. The DNA for the CDR3 is TGCGCCAGCAGCTTGAGTTTGGGACAGGGAAGCTACGAGCAGTACTTC. Protein product: CASSLSLGQGSYEQYF.

This clonotype was detected many times. V and J are TRBV7-2 and TRBJ2-5; TRBD1 or TRBD2 may be the D gene (5 bases each). The CDR3 is 14 residues long. CDR1 is SGHTA and CDR2 is FQGNSA in the germline V gene. Trimming removed 4 bases from V and 7 bases from J, with 16 bases in between. In DNA, the CDR3 is TGTGCCAGCAGCTCGGGACGCGAAAGCAGGACCCAGTACTTC. It specifies CASSSGRESRTQYF. The full variable domain, with the rest looked up from reference TRBV7-2 and TRBJ2-5, is GAGVSQSPSNKVTEKGKDVELRCDPISGHTALYWYRQSLGQGLEFLIYFQGNSAPDKSGLPSDRFSAERTGGSVSTLTIQRTQQEDSAVYLCASSSGRESRTQYFGPGTRLLVL.